Listed below are T cell receptor beta chains from one sample, sequenced in a study of blood T cells in healthy people across ages. TCRdb redid the calling of the 5' RACE reads with MiXCR, one entry per CDR3 protein. Counted here are around 1,500,000 distinct CDR3 sequences, approximately 38% occurring once; the ten biggest clones make up 6.5% to 10%. The sample was blood. The receptors here all came from a woman under 30 in good health. Each CDR3 is given with its conserved first and last residue. A D gene is named only where the DNA matches it firmly. A clone size is listed for some rows: how often the clone was seen (once, few, many), or a class if it is expanded.

TRBJ2-7 TRBV28 14 - - TGTGCCAGCAGCCAAACCTGGGGTCGCTACGAGCAGTACTTC CASSQTWGRYEQYF
TRBJ1-6 TRBV20-1 16 - TRBD1 TGCAGTGCTAGAGAGACAGGGGGCGGTTTAAATTCACCCCTCCACTTT CSARETGGGLNSPLHF
TRBJ2-6 TRBV6-5 15 many - TGTGCCAGCGGGTCTTCAGGGCAAGGGGCCAACGTCCTGACTTTC CASGSSGQGANVLTF
TRBJ2-5 TRBV9 13 few - TGTGCCAGCAGCTCGGGAACCGGGGAGACCCAGTACTTC CASSSGTGETQYF
TRBJ2-1 TRBV5-1 17 - TRBD2 TGCGCCAGCAGCTTGGAAGGTCCTAGCGGAGGCGGCAATGAGCAGTTCTTC CASSLEGPSGGGNEQFF
TRBJ2-5 TRBV20-1 15 few TRBD2 TGCAGTGCTAGACTGGCTAGCGGAAAGAGAGAGACCCAGTACTTC CSARLASGKRETQYF
TRBJ2-5 TRBV5-1 16 - TRBD2 TGCGCCAGCAGCTCACGGACTAGCGGGAGAGGGGAGACCCAGTACTTC CASSSRTSGRGETQYF
TRBJ2-6 TRBV5-1 19 - - TGCGCCAGCAGCTCTTACCCCGGGACGGGAAGCTCTGGGGCCAACGTCCTGACTTTC CASSSYPGTGSSGANVLTF
TRBJ2-1 TRBV7-6 16 - TRBD1 TGTGCCAGCAGCCCCGCGGCAGGGGGCACCTACAATGAGCAGTTCTTC CASSPAAGGTYNEQFF
TRBJ1-5 TRBV10-2 13 - - TGCGCCAGCAGTGAGACAACAGGGTCAGCCCAGCATTTT CASSETTGSAQHF
TRBJ1-5 TRBV15 15 - TRBD1 TGTGCCACTAGCCGACAGGGGGGTAGCAATCAGCCCCAGCATTTT CATSRQGGSNQPQHF
TRBJ2-3 TRBV5-1 16 - - TGCGCCAGCAGCTTCGGCAGCTCGGGGGGCACAGATACGCAGTATTTT CASSFGSSGGTDTQYF
TRBJ2-7 TRBV6-5 15 - TRBD2 TGTGCCAGCTCTCCCACCCTAGCGGGCTCCTACGAGCAGTACTTC CASSPTLAGSYEQYF
TRBJ2-7 TRBV20-1 17 - TRBD2 TGCAGTGCAAAGGCACCGGGGAGGGCCTTTGTATCCTACGAGCAGTACTTC CSAKAPGRAFVSYEQYF
TRBJ2-1 TRBV29-1 13 - - TGCAGCGTTGAAGGGGACGCTCCCTACGAGCAGTTCTTC CSVEGDAPYEQFF
TRBJ2-7 TRBV7-6 15 few - TGTGCCAGCAGCTTAGGCTCGGAGCCCTCCTACGAGCAGTACTTC CASSLGSEPSYEQYF
TRBJ2-5 TRBV20-1 13 - - TGCAGTGCCACTACAGATCCCCAAGAGACCCAGTACTTC CSATTDPQETQYF
TRBJ2-7 TRBV5-5 16 few TRBD2 TGTGCCAGCAGCTTGGGTAGCGGGAGTAGCTCCTACGAGCAGTACTTC CASSLGSGSSSYEQYF
TRBJ2-7 TRBV20-1 14 - - TGCAGTGCTAGAGAAACTTTTTCATCCTACGAGCAGTACTTC CSARETFSSYEQYF
TRBJ2-7 TRBV6-1 16 few TRBD2 TGTGCCAGCGGGGGGGATGGTCTTAGGAGCTCCTACGAGCAGTACTTC CASGGDGLRSSYEQYF
TRBJ1-2 TRBV12-3/TRBV12-4 16 - TRBD1 TGTGCCAGCAGTTGGGGGGGACAGGGGGATAACTATGGCTACACCTTC CASSWGGQGDNYGYTF
TRBJ2-3 TRBV12-3/TRBV12-4 15 - TRBD2 TGTGCCAGCAGAGGGGGGCGGGGGGGCTCAGATACGCAGTATTTT CASRGGRGGSDTQYF
TRBJ2-3 TRBV20-1 13 - - TGCAGTGCTAGCAAGTCTAACACAGATACGCAGTATTTT CSASKSNTDTQYF
TRBJ2-5 TRBV3-1 14 - - TGTGCCAGCAGCCGCGGCGAGGGCCAAGAGACCCAGTACTTC CASSRGEGQETQYF
TRBJ2-5 TRBV6-6 13 few TRBD1 TGTGCCAGCAGAGGGACAGCCGGCGAGACCCAGTACTTC CASRGTAGETQYF
TRBJ2-7 TRBV12-3/TRBV12-4 20 few - TGTGCCAGCAGTTTAGAGGCCTCCGGACGGAGACTATCACCACGCTACGAGCAGTACTTC CASSLEASGRRLSPRYEQYF
TRBJ2-7 TRBV19 13 few TRBD2 TGTGCCAGTAGTATGGGAGGGGCGGACGAGCAGTACTTC CASSMGGADEQYF
TRBJ2-7 TRBV5-1 17 - TRBD2 TGCGCCAGCAGCTTGGGGACTAGCGGGACCAGAACTAGCGAGCAGTACTTC CASSLGTSGTRTSEQYF
TRBJ2-1 TRBV7-9 15 - TRBD1 TGTGCCAGCAGATGGACAGGGGGCTCCTACAATGAGCAGTTCTTC CASRWTGGSYNEQFF
TRBJ2-7 TRBV7-9 15 - - TGTGCCAGCAGCTTTCAGGTGGGGCGAGGTTACGAGCAGTACTTC CASSFQVGRGYEQYF
TRBJ2-2 TRBV6-1 15 few TRBD1 TGTGCCAGCCGTCAACAGGGGTCCCCCACCGGGGAGCTGTTTTTT CASRQQGSPTGELFF
TRBJ2-3 TRBV3-1 15 - - TGTGCCAGCAGCCCAGAGGAAGGGGGGAAAGATACGCAGTATTTT CASSPEEGGKDTQYF
TRBJ2-7 TRBV10-1 13 - - TGCGCCAGCAGTCAACTCCTCTCGTCCGAGCAGTACTTC CASSQLLSSEQYF
TRBJ2-1 TRBV5-1 15 - TRBD2 TGCGCCAGCAGGGGACTAGCGGGGCTATACAATGAGCAGTTCTTC CASRGLAGLYNEQFF
TRBJ2-7 TRBV12-3/TRBV12-4 12 - - TGTGCCGGCAGGGACTTGCCATACGAGCAGTACTTC CAGRDLPYEQYF
TRBJ2-7 TRBV7-8 16 - - TGTGCCAGCAGCTTAGGTATCGCGGACTTCCCCTACGAGCAGTACTTC CASSLGIADFPYEQYF
TRBJ2-2 TRBV27 16 - TRBD2 TGTGCCAGCAGTACTAGCGGGGGGGGGTACACCGGGGAGCTGTTTTTT CASSTSGGGYTGELFF
TRBJ1-1 TRBV12-3/TRBV12-4 14 - - TGTGCCAGCAGTTTAGCGCTAAGATCGCGGAGAGCTTTCTTT CASSLALRSRRAFF
TRBJ2-7 TRBV15 15 many - TGTGCCACCAGCAGAGATTTGGGCAGCACCTACGAGCAGTACTTC CATSRDLGSTYEQYF
TRBJ2-7 TRBV6-1 13 once - TGTGCCAGCAGGGCCCCCCAAAACAATGAGCAGTACTTC CASRAPQNNEQYF
TRBJ2-3 TRBV20-1 16 few TRBD2 TGCAGTGCTAGCCAGACTAGCGGGGGCATCACAGATACGCAGTATTTT CSASQTSGGITDTQYF
TRBJ2-5 TRBV6-5 17 few - TGTGCCAGCAGTTACTCCTCCGTGGGCGGGGTTGGGGAGACCCAGTACTTC CASSYSSVGGVGETQYF
TRBJ2-7 TRBV7-2 15 few - TGTGCCAGCAGCTTAGGGCAGGCAATCTCCTACGAGCAGTACTTC CASSLGQAISYEQYF
TRBJ2-7 TRBV4-1 14 few TRBD1 TGCGCCAGCAGCCAAGTAAAGGGGGCGGGCGAGCAGTACTTC CASSQVKGAGEQYF
TRBJ2-7 TRBV12-5 14 few - TGTGCTAGTGGTTTTCGGAACCAGGCCTACGAGCAGTACTTC CASGFRNQAYEQYF
TRBJ2-5 TRBV7-6 14 few - TGTGCCAGCAGCTTCCCGTCAAATCAAGAGACCCAGTACTTC CASSFPSNQETQYF
TRBJ1-4 TRBV11-1 14 - TRBD1 TGTGCCAGCCGGGACAGTTTCAAGAATGAAAAACTGTTTTTT CASRDSFKNEKLFF
TRBJ2-1 TRBV3-1 13 few - TGTGCCAGCAGCGAACTAGACCCCAATGAGCAGTTCTTC CASSELDPNEQFF
TRBJ2-4 TRBV3-1 17 - - TGTGCCAGCAGCCCGAGGCCGGGCGGGCTAGCCAAAAACATTCAGTACTTC CASSPRPGGLAKNIQYF
TRBJ1-4 TRBV12-3/TRBV12-4 16 - - TGTGCCAGCAGCCCCGGGCGGAAGACAACTAATGAAAAACTGTTTTTT CASSPGRKTTNEKLFF
TRBJ1-1 TRBV11-2 13 few TRBD1 TGTGCCAGCAGCCTAACAGGGGCCGCTGAAGCTTTCTTT CASSLTGAAEAFF
TRBJ2-3 TRBV21-1 16 few - TGTGCCAGCAACGAACCCGGGACTAGCGACGGAGATACGCAGTATTTT CASNEPGTSDGDTQYF
TRBJ1-4 TRBV9 15 - TRBD1 TGTGCCAGCAGCGTAGGGGGACAGAACAATGAAGAACTGTTTTTT CASSVGGQNNEELFF
TRBJ2-7 TRBV7-2 15 - TRBD2 TGTGCCAGCAGCTTACAAGCGGGAGGGCACAATGAGCAGTACTTC CASSLQAGGHNEQYF
TRBJ1-5 TRBV28 15 few - TGTGCCAGCAGACCGGGCCCCTTCGGCAATCAGCCCCAGCATTTT CASRPGPFGNQPQHF
TRBJ2-3 TRBV12-3/TRBV12-4 16 - TRBD2 TGTGCCAGCAGTGGGATCGGGACTAGCGGGACAGATACGCAGTATTTT CASSGIGTSGTDTQYF
TRBJ2-1 TRBV3-1 17 few TRBD2 TGTGCCAGCAGCCTAGGACTAGCGGGAGTTTCCTACAATGAGCAGTTCTTC CASSLGLAGVSYNEQFF
TRBJ2-4 TRBV10-2 11 - - TGCGCCAGCAGTGTAAAAAACATTCAGTACTTC CASSVKNIQYF
TRBJ2-7 TRBV21-1 16 - - TGTGCCAGCAGCAAGGCCGGGACAGGGGCCTACTACGAGCAGTACTTC CASSKAGTGAYYEQYF
TRBJ2-5 TRBV6-5 15 - - TGTGCCAGCAGGTTAGGGGGACGGGTTGGAGAGACCCAGTACTTC CASRLGGRVGETQYF